This T cell receptor beta chain was identified during a study of molecular identifiers for immune sequencing clone quantification. The CDR3 consists of 16 residues. Germline V CDR1 and CDR2: DFQATT, SNEGSKA (reference sequence). V dropped 3 bases and J dropped 3; count of bases not matched to a gene: 12. Listed TCR primers, together with previously described methods, were used for the bulk TCR libraries. TCRdb reanalysed the PCR reads using MiXCR and keeps one entry per CDR3 protein. The table has about 510,000 distinct CDR3 sequences, over 20% seen once; the top ten hold about 0.78%. This chain links TRBV20-1 with TRBJ2-7; 9 bases are a match to TRBD2. Source material: naive CD8+ T cells from blood, with Jurkat cell RNA spiked in. Subset indicated: FACS-sorted CD8+CD4-CCR7+CD45RA+ naive T cells. The TCR sequence derives from a human donor in good health. Some libraries in this study had Jurkat cell RNA spiked in. The CDR3 nucleotides read TGCAGTGCTAGCGGCCTGGGACTAGCCGCAAACTACGAGCAGTACTTC. This translates into CSASGLGLAANYEQYF.